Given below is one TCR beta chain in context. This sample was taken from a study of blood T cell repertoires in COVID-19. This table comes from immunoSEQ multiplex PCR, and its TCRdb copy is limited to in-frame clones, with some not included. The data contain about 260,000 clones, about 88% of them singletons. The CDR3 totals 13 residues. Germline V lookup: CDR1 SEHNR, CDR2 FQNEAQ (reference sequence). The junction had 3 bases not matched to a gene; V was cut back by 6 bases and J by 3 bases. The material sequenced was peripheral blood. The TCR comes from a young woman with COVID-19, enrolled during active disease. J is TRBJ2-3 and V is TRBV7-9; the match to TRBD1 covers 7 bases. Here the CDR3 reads CASSPRGTDTQYF. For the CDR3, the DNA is TGTGCCAGCAGTCCCAGGGGGACAGATACGCAGTATTTT.